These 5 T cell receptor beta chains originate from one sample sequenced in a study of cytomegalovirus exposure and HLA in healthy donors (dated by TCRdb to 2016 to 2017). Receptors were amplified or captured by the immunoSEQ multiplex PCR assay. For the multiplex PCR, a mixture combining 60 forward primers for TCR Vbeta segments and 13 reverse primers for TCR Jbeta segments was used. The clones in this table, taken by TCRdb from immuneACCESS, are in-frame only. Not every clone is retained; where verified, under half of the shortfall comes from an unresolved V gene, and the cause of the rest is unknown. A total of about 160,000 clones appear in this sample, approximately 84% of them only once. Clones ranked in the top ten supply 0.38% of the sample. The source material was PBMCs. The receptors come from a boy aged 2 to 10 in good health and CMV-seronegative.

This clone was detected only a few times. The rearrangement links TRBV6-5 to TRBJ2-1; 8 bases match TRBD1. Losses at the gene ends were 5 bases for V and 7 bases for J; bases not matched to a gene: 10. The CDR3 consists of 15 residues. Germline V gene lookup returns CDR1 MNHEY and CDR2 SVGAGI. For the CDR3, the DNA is TGTGCCAGCAGTCACCGTCGGACAGGGCAGAATGAGCAGTTCTTC. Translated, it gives CASSHRRTGQNEQFF.

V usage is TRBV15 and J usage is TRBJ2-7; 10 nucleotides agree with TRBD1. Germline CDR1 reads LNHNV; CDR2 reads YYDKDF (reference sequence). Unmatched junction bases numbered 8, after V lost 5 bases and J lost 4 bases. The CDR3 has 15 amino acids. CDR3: CATSGLGQGLYEQYF. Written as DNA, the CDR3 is TGTGCCACCAGCGGCCTGGGACAGGGGCTGTACGAGCAGTACTTC.

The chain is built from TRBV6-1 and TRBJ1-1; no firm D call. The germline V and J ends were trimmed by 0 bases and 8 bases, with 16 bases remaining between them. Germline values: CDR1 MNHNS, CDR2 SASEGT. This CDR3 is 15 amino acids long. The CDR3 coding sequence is TGTGCCAGCAGTGAAGCGCTTCGGGATACTCTGGAAGCTTTCTTT. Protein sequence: CASSEALRDTLEAFF.

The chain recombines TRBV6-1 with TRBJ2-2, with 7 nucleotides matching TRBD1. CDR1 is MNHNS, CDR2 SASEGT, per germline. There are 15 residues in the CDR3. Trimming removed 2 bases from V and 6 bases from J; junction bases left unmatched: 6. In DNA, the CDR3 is TGTGCCAGCAGTGAATCGGGGACAGTGGCCGGGGAGCTGTTTTTT. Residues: CASSESGTVAGELFF.

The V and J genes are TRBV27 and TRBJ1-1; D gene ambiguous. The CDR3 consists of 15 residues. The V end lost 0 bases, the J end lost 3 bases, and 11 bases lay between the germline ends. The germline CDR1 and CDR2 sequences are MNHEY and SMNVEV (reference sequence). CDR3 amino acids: CASSLSRIRDTEAFF. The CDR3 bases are TGTGCCAGCAGTTTATCACGTATTCGCGACACTGAAGCTTTCTTT.